The rows below give T cell receptor beta chains drawn from one sample of a study of shared clonotypes between healthy human individuals. Method: immunoSEQ multiplex PCR; TCRdb's copy keeps in-frame clones and lacks some. The repertoire holds about 580,000 clones, roughly 98% seen once, with 0.3% in the top ten. The sample was naive CD8+ T cells sorted from blood. These receptors all stem from a man aged 30 to 39 in good health. Both conserved end residues are part of each CDR3. The order of the fields is D gene, V gene, J gene, clone size, CDR3 DNA, CDR3 protein. The D gene is left open where the match is weak. For some rows the clone size is stated as once, few or many, or as a class when expanded; others skip it.

.	TRBV7-6	TRBJ2-7	.	TGTGCCAGCAGCTCGAACCCGGGACAAGGCTACGAGCAGTACTTC	CASSSNPGQGYEQYF
TRBD2	TRBV28	TRBJ2-2	once	TGTGCCAGCAGTTTTCCGGGAGGGCGGACCGGGGAGCTGTTTTTT	CASSFPGGRTGELFF
TRBD1	TRBV7-9	TRBJ2-7	.	TGTGCCAGCAGCCCCATTACTGGACAGGGGAATTCCTACGAGCAGTACTTC	CASSPITGQGNSYEQYF
.	TRBV28	TRBJ2-7	.	TGTGCCAGCAGTAGTGCCTACGAGCAGTACTTC	CASSSAYEQYF
.	TRBV28	TRBJ2-7	.	TGTGCCAGCAGTTTAGCACAGGCCCCGCTGGGCTACGAGCAGTACTTC	CASSLAQAPLGYEQYF
.	TRBV4-1	TRBJ1-5	.	TGCGCCAGCAGCCAAGGCGAAGGGGATATTCAGCCCCAGCATTTT	CASSQGEGDIQPQHF
TRBD1	TRBV25-1	TRBJ1-4	.	TGTGCCAGCAGGGGGACAGGCGGGGAAAAACTGTTTTTT	CASRGTGGEKLFF
TRBD1	TRBV28	TRBJ2-4	.	TGTGCCAGCAGTATAAGGACAGGAAGAGCCAAAAACATTCAGTACTTC	CASSIRTGRAKNIQYF
TRBD1	TRBV5-4	TRBJ2-7	.	TGTGCCAGCAGCTCACCGGGACAGGGGGCCGGCGAGCAGTACTTC	CASSSPGQGAGEQYF
.	TRBV11-2	TRBJ2-7	.	TGTGCCAGCAGCTTAGACCTCGGGACTGCCTACGAGCAGTACTTC	CASSLDLGTAYEQYF
.	TRBV11-3	TRBJ2-5	.	TGTGCCAGCAGCTCCCCGGACAGACAAGAGACCCAGTACTTC	CASSSPDRQETQYF
TRBD1	TRBV27	TRBJ2-7	.	TGTGCCAGCAGTACGACAGGGTGGGCGTCCTACGAGCAGTACTTC	CASSTTGWASYEQYF
.	TRBV7-9	TRBJ2-7	.	TGTGCCAGCAGCGCGGAAGGAGGGGCGTACGAGCAGTACTTC	CASSAEGGAYEQYF
.	TRBV7-9	TRBJ2-3	.	TGTGCCAGCAGCTCGGGGGTTATACGCACAGATACGCAGTATTTT	CASSSGVIRTDTQYF